Below are 16 T cell receptor beta chains sequenced from a single sample in a study of blood T cell repertoires in COVID-19. Sequencing used immunoSEQ multiplex PCR; TCRdb keeps in-frame clones, though not all of them. The sample shows over 100,000 clones, around 86% of them seen only once. The sequencing sample was made of peripheral blood. These receptors originate from a woman aged 60 to 75 with active or convalescent COVID-19.

The chain combines TRBV27 with TRBJ1-1; no reliable D call. The length of the CDR3 is 13 residues. V lost 7 bases to trimming and J lost 0 bases, with 9 bases between them. Looked up from germline, CDR1 is MNHEY and CDR2 is SMNVEV (reference sequence). CDR3 bases: TGTGCCAGCACGGGGTTAATGAACACTGAAGCTTTCTTT. It translates to CASTGLMNTEAFF.

This rearrangement joins TRBV5-1 to TRBJ2-3, with a weak D call TRBD2 (5 bases). The germline gives CDR1 SGHRS, CDR2 YFSETQ. Deletions cut 0 bases from V and 4 bases from J, with 15 bases between. The CDR3 has 16 amino acids. The CDR3: CASSLGGATIPDTQYF. CDR3 sequence (DNA): TGCGCCAGCAGCTTGGGGGGAGCAACAATCCCAGATACGCAGTATTTT.

Only a few counts were recorded for this clone. This chain uses TRBV24-1 with TRBJ2-3, with 8 bases matching TRBD2. The junction had 3 bases not matched to a gene; V was cut back by 3 bases and J by 2 bases. CDR1 and CDR2 (germline): KGHDR, SFDVKD. The CDR3 contains 15 residues. The CDR3 protein is CATSDTSGVTDTQYF. The CDR3 nucleotides are TGTGCCACCAGTGATACTAGCGGAGTCACAGATACGCAGTATTTT.

This chain joins TRBV4-1 and TRBJ2-3; possible D gene TRBD2, 7 bases. Trimming removed 7 bases from V and 2 bases from J, with 13 bases in between. Germline CDR1 reads MGHRA; CDR2 reads YSYEKL. The CDR3 is made up of 14 amino acids. Here the CDR3 reads CASTRGGLTDTQYF. In DNA form, the CDR3 reads TGCGCCAGCACGAGGGGGGGTCTCACAGATACGCAGTATTTT.

The chain links TRBV10-3 to TRBJ2-7; 8 bases agree with TRBD2. Germline trimming cut 4 bases from V and 5 bases from J; bases unmatched to any gene: 7. Germline loops: CDR1 ENHRY, CDR2 SYGVKD. This CDR3 is 14 amino acids long. CDR3 sequence reads: CAISGSGGPDEQYF. CDR3 bases: TGTGCCATCAGTGGTTCGGGAGGGCCGGACGAGCAGTACTTC.

The gene calls are TRBV7-3 and TRBJ1-1, with 10 bases lining up with TRBD1. CDR1 is SGHTA and CDR2 is FQGTGA in the germline V gene. V was pared by 4 bases and J by 0 bases, with 14 bases of the junction left unmatched. This CDR3 contains 19 residues. CDR3 sequence (DNA): TGTGCCAGCAGCTCTTACCCCTTAGGACAGGGGGGAATGAACACTGAAGCTTTCTTT. This translates into CASSSYPLGQGGMNTEAFF.

The chain employs TRBV21-1 and TRBJ1-2. TRBV21-1 is deemed a pseudogene. This CDR3 has 14 amino acids. The CDR3 DNA is TGTGCCAGCAGCAACCCGGCCGGGGTACATGGCTACACCTTC. Translated: CASSNPAGVHGYTF.

The J gene is TRBJ1-3, the V gene TRBV5-1; D gene unclear. Deletions cut 0 bases from V and 2 bases from J, with 9 bases between. The CDR3 runs 15 residues. Per the germline V gene, CDR1 is SGHRS and CDR2 is YFSETQ. CDR3 coding DNA: TGCGCCAGCAGCTTGGGTAGAGGTACTGGAAACACCATATATTTT. This translates into CASSLGRGTGNTIYF.

This clone was found once. The V gene is TRBV28, the J gene TRBJ2-1, with TRBD2 matching 7 bases. The germline V gene encodes CDR1 MDHEN and CDR2 SYDVKM. The V segment lost 5 bases and the J segment 0 bases; nucleotides outside the gene matches: 7. The CDR3 loop spans 16 amino acids. In nucleotides, the CDR3 is TGTGCCAGCAGTCCCCGATGGGGGGGCTCCTACAATGAGCAGTTCTTC. Protein: CASSPRWGGSYNEQFF.

This rearrangement joins TRBV11-2 to TRBJ1-2, with 8 bases identical to TRBD1. The CDR3 is made up of 15 amino acids. Losses at the gene ends were 0 bases for V and 5 bases for J; bases not matched to a gene: 5. Germline V gene lookup returns CDR1 SGHAT and CDR2 FQNNGV. This CDR3 reads CASSLEARGPYGYTF. Written as DNA, the CDR3 is TGTGCCAGCAGCTTAGAGGCCAGGGGGCCTTATGGCTACACCTTC.

This clone was detected once. This chain connects TRBV27 to TRBJ2-1, with 10 bases matching TRBD2. V lost 3 bases, J lost 2 bases, and 1 base stayed unmatched. Germline CDR1 reads MNHEY; CDR2 reads SMNVEV (reference sequence). The CDR3 spans 15 residues. The DNA of the CDR3 is TGTGCCAGCAGTTTCACTAGCGGGGCCTACAATGAGCAGTTCTTC. Translation: CASSFTSGAYNEQFF.

The V gene is TRBV5-1, the J gene TRBJ1-1; possibly TRBD1 for D (5 bases). Germline values: CDR1 SGHRS, CDR2 YFSETQ. V dropped 0 bases and J dropped 5 bases, with 14 bases sitting between them. The CDR3 runs to 15 residues. DNA of the CDR3: TGCGCCAGCAGCTTGGCCGGAGACAGAGAAACTGAAGCTTTCTTT. This codes for CASSLAGDRETEAFF. Together with reference TRBV5-1 and TRBJ1-1, the CDR3 gives the full variable domain: KAGVTQTPRYLIKTRGQQVTLSCSPISGHRSVSWYQQTPGQGLQFLFEYFSETQRNKGNFPGRFSGRQFSNSRSEMNVSTLELGDSALYLCASSLAGDRETEAFFGQGTRLTVV.

The gene calls are TRBV19 and TRBJ2-6, with D possibly matching TRBD1 (5 bases). Germline CDR1 and CDR2: LNHDA and SQIVND (reference sequence). The germline V and J ends were trimmed by 9 bases and 0 bases, with 12 bases remaining between them. The CDR3 sequence is 15 residues long. CDR3: CASTGLTSGANVLTF. The CDR3 nucleotides are TGTGCCAGCACAGGCCTTACCTCTGGGGCCAACGTCCTGACTTTC.

V gene TRBV4-3 combines with J gene TRBJ2-3, with D perhaps TRBD2 (6 bases). Trimming shortened V by 3 bases and J by 8 bases, and 15 bases separated the two germline ends. Germline CDR1 LGHNA, CDR2 YSLEER. The CDR3 extends over 14 amino acids. The CDR3 protein is CASSHAGQQGTQYF. CDR3 DNA: TGCGCCAGCAGCCACGCGGGGCAGCAGGGTACGCAGTATTTT.

This chain uses TRBV6-5 with TRBJ2-1, with 7 nucleotides matching TRBD1. The trim removed 2 bases at V and 9 bases at J, leaving 7 bases unmatched. Per the germline V gene, CDR1 is MNHEY and CDR2 is SVGAGI. The CDR3 loop spans 14 amino acids. CDR3 sequence reads: CASSYVQGRVEQFF. CDR3 in DNA: TGTGCCAGCAGTTACGTACAGGGGCGGGTTGAGCAGTTCTTC.

The chain carries TRBV24-1 and TRBJ1-5, with TRBD1 as a possible D gene (5 bases). This CDR3 has 16 amino acids. The V gene lost 2 bases and the J gene lost 1 base, with 11 bases spanning the gap. The germline CDR1 and CDR2 sequences are KGHDR and SFDVKD. CDR3 sequence (DNA): TGTGCCACCAGTGATTCCGGCGGGGGGAGCAATCAGCCCCAGCATTTT. Amino acid sequence: CATSDSGGGSNQPQHF.